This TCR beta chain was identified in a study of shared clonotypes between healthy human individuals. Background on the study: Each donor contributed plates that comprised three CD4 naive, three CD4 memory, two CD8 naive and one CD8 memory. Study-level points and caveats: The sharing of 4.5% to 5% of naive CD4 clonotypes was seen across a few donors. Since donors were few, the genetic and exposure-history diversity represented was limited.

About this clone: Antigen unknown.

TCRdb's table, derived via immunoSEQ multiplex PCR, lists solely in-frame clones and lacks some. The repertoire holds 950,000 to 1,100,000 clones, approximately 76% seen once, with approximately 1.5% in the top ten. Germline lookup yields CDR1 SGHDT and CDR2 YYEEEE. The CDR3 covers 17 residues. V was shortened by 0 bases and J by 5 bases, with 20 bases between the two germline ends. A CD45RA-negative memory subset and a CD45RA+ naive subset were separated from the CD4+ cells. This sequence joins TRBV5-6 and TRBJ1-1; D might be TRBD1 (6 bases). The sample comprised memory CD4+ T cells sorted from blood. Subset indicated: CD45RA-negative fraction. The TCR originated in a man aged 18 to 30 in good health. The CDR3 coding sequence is TGTGCCAGCAGCTTGGGAGATAGCAGGGGCTCGCGAACTGAAGCTTTCTTT. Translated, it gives CASSLGDSRGSRTEAFF.